The clone carrying this TCR beta chain was seen a few times. No antigen is known for it. This specimen belongs to a study of cytomegalovirus exposure and HLA in healthy donors. CDR1 and CDR2 (germline): MDHEN, SYDVKM. The CDR3 contains 14 residues. Between the trimmed V and J ends, which lost 3 bases and 6 bases, there was a span of 12 bases. PCR primers comprised 60 Vbeta and 13 Jbeta primers. Profiled with immunoSEQ multiplex PCR; TCRdb holds only in-frame clones, not every one. The sample lists about 76,000 clones, more than 55% occurring once. Whole-study results and caveats: Judged likely to be a sequencing artifact was a cluster of highly shared sequence variants. Other equally common chains were less clonally expanded than HLA-associated TCR beta chains, a later analysis showed.

This sequence was found in a man in his sixties in good health and CMV-seropositive. The specimen sequenced was PBMCs. The chain links TRBV28 to TRBJ1-5; D not certain. The CDR3 loop is CASSFLQYAQPQHF. The CDR3 region has the DNA TGTGCCAGCAGTTTTCTACAGTACGCTCAGCCCCAGCATTTT.